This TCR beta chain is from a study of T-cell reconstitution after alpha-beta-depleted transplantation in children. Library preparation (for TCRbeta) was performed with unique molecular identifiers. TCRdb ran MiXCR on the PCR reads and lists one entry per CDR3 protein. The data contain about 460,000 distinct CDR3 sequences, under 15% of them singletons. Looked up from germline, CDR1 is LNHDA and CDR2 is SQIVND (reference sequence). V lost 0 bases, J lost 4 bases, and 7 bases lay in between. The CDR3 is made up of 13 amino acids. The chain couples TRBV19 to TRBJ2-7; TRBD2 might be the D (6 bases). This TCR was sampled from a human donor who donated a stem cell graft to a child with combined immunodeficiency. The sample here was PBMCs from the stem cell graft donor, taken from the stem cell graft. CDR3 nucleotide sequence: TGTGCCAGTAGTATAGATCGGGAGTACGAGCAGTACTTC. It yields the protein CASSIDREYEQYF.